The present T cell receptor (beta chain) was sequenced within a study of T cells in Graves' hyperthyroidism and ophthalmopathy. Study-level results: Ophthalmopathy could be told apart from stable hyperthyroidism with a 13 V-J model.

This clonotype was recorded many times. The antigen is unknown. The source material, RNA transcripts, was used to amplify TCR beta CDR3 regions. A set of HTBI primers served as the primers for a first-round RT-PCR of the TCR CDR3. One entry per CDR3 protein, called by TCRdb with MiXCR from the multiplex PCR reads. The data hold approximately 330,000 distinct CDR3 sequences, with roughly 18% observed a single time. Used for diagnoses were clinical symptoms, serum thyroxine and TRAb, thyroid ultrasound and orbital computed tomography. The authors obtained PBMCs from 10 ml of fresh peripheral blood. The sequencing input was blood. The clonotype comes from a woman aged 45-60 years with Graves' hyperthyroidism.

The CDR3 DNA sequence: TGTGCCAGCAGCGGGGGACAGGGGGAAAAACTGTTTTTT. Translating gives CASSGGQGEKLFF. This chain joins TRBV2 and TRBJ1-4; 10 bases line up with TRBD1. V shed 6 bases and J 8 bases; nucleotides not matched to a gene: 3. This CDR3 has 13 residues. Per the germline V gene, CDR1 is SNHLY and CDR2 is FYNNEI.